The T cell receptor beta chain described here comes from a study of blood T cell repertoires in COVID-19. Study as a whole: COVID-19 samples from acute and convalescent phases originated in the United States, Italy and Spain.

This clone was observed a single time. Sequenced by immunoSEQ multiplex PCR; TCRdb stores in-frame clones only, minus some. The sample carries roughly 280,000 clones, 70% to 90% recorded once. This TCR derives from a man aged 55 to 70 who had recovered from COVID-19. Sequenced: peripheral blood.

CDR3 DNA: TGTGCCAGCAGCCTCTTCCGGGACAGCTACGAGCAGTACTTC. Protein product: CASSLFRDSYEQYF. The V call is TRBV6-5, the J call TRBJ2-7, with TRBD1 matching over 7 bases. The CDR3 has 14 residues. Germline V gives CDR1 MNHEY, CDR2 SVGAGI. Unmatched junction bases numbered 8, after V lost 6 bases and J lost 3 bases.